Below are 13 T cell receptor beta chains sequenced from a single sample in a study of radiation and T cells in renal cell carcinoma. The protocol was immunoSEQ multiplex PCR, while the TCRdb copy is restricted to in-frame clones and leaves out a portion. In the table there are 40,000 to 50,000 clones, 82% of which are singletons. Regarding time point: blood 4 weeks post-SBRT, at nephrectomy. Sample treatment: 15 Gy SBRT to primary tumor, nephrectomy 4 weeks later. The source material was blood, sampled from a patient whose treatment included radiotherapy and nephrectomy. These receptors were collected from a woman aged 70-85 years with renal cell carcinoma.

A few counts support this clone. J is TRBJ2-2 and V is TRBV19; weak D call: TRBD1 (5 bases). CDR1 and CDR2 from the germline V gene are LNHDA and SQIVND (reference sequence). CDR3 length: 13 amino acids. Deletions cut 1 base from V and 5 bases from J, with 5 bases between. The CDR3 sequence: CASSIGTTGELFF. Here the CDR3 DNA reads TGTGCCAGTAGTATAGGGACAACCGGGGAGCTGTTTTTT.

The chain recombines TRBV6-1 with TRBJ1-5; D not resolved. V lost 3 bases, J lost 0 bases, and 9 bases lay in between. The length of the CDR3 is 15 residues. Germline lookup yields CDR1 MNHNS and CDR2 SASEGT. CDR3 DNA sequence: TGTGCCAGCAGTGACATCGGAAATAGCAATCAGCCCCAGCATTTT. It yields the protein CASSDIGNSNQPQHF.

This clone was recorded many times. The chain employs TRBV7-8 and TRBJ2-7; D might be TRBD2 (6 bases). The CDR3 is 15 residues long. The ends were cut back, 5 bases at V and 1 base at J, with 15 bases in the middle. The germline V gene encodes CDR1 SGHVS and CDR2 FQNEAQ. CDR3 DNA sequence: TGTGCCAGCAGCCCGGATGGAGGGCTTTCCTACGAGCAGTACTTC. Protein sequence: CASSPDGGLSYEQYF.

The genes are TRBV5-1 and TRBJ1-1, with D uncertain. This CDR3 is built from 16 residues. CDR1 is SGHRS, CDR2 YFSETQ, per germline. Trimming cost V 0 bases and J 0 bases, with 12 bases left between them. The CDR3 DNA follows: TGCGCCAGCAGCTTGGCCGTCGGGGAGATGAACACTGAAGCTTTCTTT. Protein product: CASSLAVGEMNTEAFF.

This chain joins TRBV2 and TRBJ2-5; weak D call: TRBD2 (6 bases). Germline CDR1 is SNHLY and CDR2 is FYNNEI. Trimming left V 5 bases short and J 1 base short, with 11 bases between. The CDR3 contains 14 residues. DNA of the CDR3: TGTGCCAGCAGTCCCTCTAGCGTCCAAGAGACCCAGTACTTC. Amino acids: CASSPSSVQETQYF.

The rearrangement links TRBV18 to TRBJ2-5; no reliable D call. The CDR3 has 12 amino acids. CDR1 is KGHSH, CDR2 LQKENI, per germline. The ends were cut back, 3 bases at V and 0 bases at J, with 2 bases in the middle. Here the CDR3 DNA reads TGTGCCAGCTCACCGGACCAAGAGACCCAGTACTTC. Protein: CASSPDQETQYF.

This chain joins TRBV5-1 and TRBJ2-3, with 9 bases lining up with TRBD1. The CDR3 covers 15 residues. V lost 4 bases, J lost 1 base, and 4 bases stayed unmatched. Looked up from germline, CDR1 is SGHRS and CDR2 is YFSETQ. CDR3 sequence reads: CASSPRTGGTDTQYF. The CDR3 region has the DNA TGCGCCAGCAGCCCTAGGACAGGGGGCACAGATACGCAGTATTTT. Complete variable domain (other parts from reference TRBV5-1 and TRBJ2-3): KAGVTQTPRYLIKTRGQQVTLSCSPISGHRSVSWYQQTPGQGLQFLFEYFSETQRNKGNFPGRFSGRQFSNSRSEMNVSTLELGDSALYLCASSPRTGGTDTQYFGPGTRLTVL.

This chain uses TRBV6-1 with TRBJ2-3; D is uncertain. Germline CDR1 MNHNS, CDR2 SASEGT. Trimming took off 2 bases at V and 4 bases at J, with 13 bases between the two ends. The CDR3 runs 15 residues. The CDR3 sequence is CASSEWTLGADTQYF. CDR3 nucleotide sequence: TGTGCCAGCAGTGAATGGACGCTTGGGGCAGATACGCAGTATTTT.

The DNA of the CDR3 is TGCGCCAGCAGCCGAACCGGGACAGGGAACTTGGGCTACACCTTC. Its translation: CASSRTGTGNLGYTF. The J gene is TRBJ1-2, the V gene TRBV5-1; 9 bases match TRBD1. Trimming cost V 4 bases and J 8 bases; bases outside gene matches: 12. The CDR3 covers 15 residues. From germline, CDR1 is SGHRS and CDR2 YFSETQ.

This chain links TRBV15 with TRBJ2-7; D could derive from TRBD1 or TRBD2 (5 bases each). The CDR3 consists of 16 residues. Deletions cut 1 base from V and 7 bases from J, with 20 bases between. Germline loops: CDR1 LNHNV, CDR2 YYDKDF (reference sequence). The CDR3 region has the DNA TGTGCCACCAGCAGAGGAATGGGGGATACCTCCGAAGAGCAGTACTTC. It is translated as CATSRGMGDTSEEQYF. Drawing the rest from reference TRBV15 and TRBJ2-7, the complete variable domain is DAMVIQNPRYQVTQFGKPVTLSCSQTLNHNVMYWYQQKSSQAPKLLFHYYDKDFNNEADTPDNFQSRRPNTSFCFLDIRSPGLGDTAMYLCATSRGMGDTSEEQYFGPGTRLTVT.

This clone was seen once. This chain links TRBV19 with TRBJ1-4; tentatively, D is TRBD1 (6 bases). Germline V gene lookup returns CDR1 LNHDA and CDR2 SQIVND (reference sequence). This CDR3 spans 14 amino acids. Trimming left V 3 bases short and J 7 bases short, with 12 bases between. The DNA of the CDR3 is TGTGCCAGTAGTATGGCAGGGGTGGGTGAAAAACTGTTTTTT. This codes for CASSMAGVGEKLFF.

This clone is labeled medium-sized. V gene TRBV30 combines with J gene TRBJ2-1; 8 nucleotides align to TRBD2. Germline values: CDR1 GTSNPN, CDR2 SVGIG (reference sequence). The junction had 6 bases not matched to a gene; V was cut back by 2 bases and J by 3 bases. The CDR3 is made up of 15 amino acids. The CDR3 DNA follows: TGTGCCTGGAGTCCGGGACTAGTAATCTACAATGAGCAGTTCTTC. Its protein is CAWSPGLVIYNEQFF.

The rearrangement links TRBV5-1 to TRBJ2-3; TRBD2 matches 14 bases. The CDR3 sequence is 17 residues long. With V trimmed by 4 bases and J by 2 bases, 6 bases remained unmatched. Looked up from germline, CDR1 is SGHRS and CDR2 is YFSETQ. CDR3 region: CASSRGLAGVDTDTQYF. The CDR3 DNA is TGCGCCAGCAGCCGGGGACTAGCGGGGGTCGACACAGATACGCAGTATTTT.